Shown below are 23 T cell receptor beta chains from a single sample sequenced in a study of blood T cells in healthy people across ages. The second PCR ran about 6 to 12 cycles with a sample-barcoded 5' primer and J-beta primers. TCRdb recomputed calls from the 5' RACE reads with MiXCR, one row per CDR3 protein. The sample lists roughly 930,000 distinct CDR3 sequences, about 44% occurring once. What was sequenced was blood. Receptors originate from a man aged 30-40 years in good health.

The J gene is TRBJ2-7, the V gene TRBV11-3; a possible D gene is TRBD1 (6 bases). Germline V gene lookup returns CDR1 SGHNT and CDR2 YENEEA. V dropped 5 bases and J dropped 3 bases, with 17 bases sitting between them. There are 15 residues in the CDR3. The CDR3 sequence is CASSPRTEIIYEQYF. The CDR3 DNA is TGTGCCAGCAGCCCTCGGACAGAAATTATCTACGAGCAGTACTTC.

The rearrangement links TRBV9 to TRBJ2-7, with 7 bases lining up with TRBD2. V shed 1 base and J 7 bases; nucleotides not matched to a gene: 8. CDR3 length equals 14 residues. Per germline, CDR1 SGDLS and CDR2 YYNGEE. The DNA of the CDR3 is TGTGCCAGCAGCGTAAGACTAGCTACGGAAGAGCAGTACTTC. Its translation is CASSVRLATEEQYF.

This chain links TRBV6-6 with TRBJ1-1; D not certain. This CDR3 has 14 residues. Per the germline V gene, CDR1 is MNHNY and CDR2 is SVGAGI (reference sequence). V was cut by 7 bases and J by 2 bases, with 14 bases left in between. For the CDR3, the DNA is TGTGCCAGCACTAATTGGAGGAGCAACACTGAAGCTTTCTTT. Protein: CASTNWRSNTEAFF.

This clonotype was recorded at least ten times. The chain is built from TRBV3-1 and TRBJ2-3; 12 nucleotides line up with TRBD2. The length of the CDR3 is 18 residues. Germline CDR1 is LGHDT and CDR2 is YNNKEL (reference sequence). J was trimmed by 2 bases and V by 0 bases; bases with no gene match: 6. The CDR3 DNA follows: TGTGCCAGCAGCCAAGATCGACTAGCGGGGGAAGTCACAGATACGCAGTATTTT. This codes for CASSQDRLAGEVTDTQYF.

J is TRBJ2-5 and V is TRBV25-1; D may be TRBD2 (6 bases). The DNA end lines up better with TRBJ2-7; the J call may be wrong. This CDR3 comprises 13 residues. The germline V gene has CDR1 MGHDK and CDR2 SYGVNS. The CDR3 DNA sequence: TGTGCCAGCAGTGATGCAGGGAGGAACGAGCAGTACTTC. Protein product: CASSDAGRNEQYF.

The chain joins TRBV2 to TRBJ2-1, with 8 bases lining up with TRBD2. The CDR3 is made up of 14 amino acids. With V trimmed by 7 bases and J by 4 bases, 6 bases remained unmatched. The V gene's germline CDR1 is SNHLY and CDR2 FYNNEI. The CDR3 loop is CASISSGGYNEQFF. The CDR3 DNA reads TGTGCCAGCATTTCCAGCGGGGGTTACAATGAGCAGTTCTTC.

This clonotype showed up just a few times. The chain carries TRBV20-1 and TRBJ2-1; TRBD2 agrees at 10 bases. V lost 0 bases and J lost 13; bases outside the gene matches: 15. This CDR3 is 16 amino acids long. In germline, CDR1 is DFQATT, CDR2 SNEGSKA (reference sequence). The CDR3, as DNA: TGCAGTGCTAGAGATCCCCTAGCGGGGGACCAAGAGACCCAGTTCTTC. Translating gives CSARDPLAGDQETQFF.

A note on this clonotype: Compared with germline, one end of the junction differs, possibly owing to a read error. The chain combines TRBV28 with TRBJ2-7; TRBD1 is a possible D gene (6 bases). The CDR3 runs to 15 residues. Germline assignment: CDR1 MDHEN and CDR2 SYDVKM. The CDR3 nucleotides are TGCGCCAGCAGCCCGGGACACCTCCAATCCTACGAGCAGTACTTC. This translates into CASSPGHLQSYEQYF. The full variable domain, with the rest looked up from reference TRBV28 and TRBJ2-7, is DVKVTQSSRYLVKRTGEKVFLECVQDMDHENMFWYRQDPGLGLRLIYFSYDVKMKEKGDIPEGYSVSREKKERFSLILESASTNQTSMYLCASSPGHLQSYEQYFGPGTRLTVT.

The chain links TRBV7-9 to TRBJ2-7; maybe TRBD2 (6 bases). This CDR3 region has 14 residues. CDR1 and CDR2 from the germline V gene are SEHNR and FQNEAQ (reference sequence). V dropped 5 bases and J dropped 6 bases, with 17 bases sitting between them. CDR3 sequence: CASSPISQGLEQYF. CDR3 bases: TGTGCCAGCAGCCCTATATCCCAGGGACTCGAGCAGTACTTC.

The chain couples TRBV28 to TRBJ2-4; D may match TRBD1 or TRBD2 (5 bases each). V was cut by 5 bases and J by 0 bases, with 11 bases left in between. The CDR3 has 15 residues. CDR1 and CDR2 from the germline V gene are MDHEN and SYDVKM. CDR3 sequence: CASSGGSLAKNIQYF. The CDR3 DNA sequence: TGTGCCAGCAGTGGGGGATCATTAGCCAAAAACATTCAGTACTTC.

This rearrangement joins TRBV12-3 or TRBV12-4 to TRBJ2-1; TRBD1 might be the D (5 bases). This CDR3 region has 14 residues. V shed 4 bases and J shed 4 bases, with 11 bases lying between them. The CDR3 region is CASSSLDKYNEQFF. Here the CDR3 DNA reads TGTGCCAGCAGTTCCCTGGACAAATACAATGAGCAGTTCTTC.

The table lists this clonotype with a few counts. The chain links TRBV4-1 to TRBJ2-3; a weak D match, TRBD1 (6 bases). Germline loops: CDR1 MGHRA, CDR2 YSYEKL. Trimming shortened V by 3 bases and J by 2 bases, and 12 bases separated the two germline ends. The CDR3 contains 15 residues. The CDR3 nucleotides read TGCGCCAGCAGCCACCTCGACAGGTCCACAGATACGCAGTATTTT. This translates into CASSHLDRSTDTQYF.

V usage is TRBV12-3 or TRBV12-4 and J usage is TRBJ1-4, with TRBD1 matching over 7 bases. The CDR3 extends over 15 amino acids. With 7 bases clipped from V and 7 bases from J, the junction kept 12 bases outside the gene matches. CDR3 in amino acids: CASTPSTGRTEKLFF. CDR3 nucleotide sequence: TGTGCCAGCACCCCGTCGACAGGGCGGACTGAAAAACTGTTTTTT.

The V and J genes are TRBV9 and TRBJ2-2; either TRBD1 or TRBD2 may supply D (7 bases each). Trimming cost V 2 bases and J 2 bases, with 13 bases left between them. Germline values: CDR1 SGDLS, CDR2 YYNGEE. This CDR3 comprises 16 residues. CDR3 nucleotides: TGTGCCAGCAGCGTCCAGGGGGGGCTTAACACCGGGGAGCTGTTTTTT. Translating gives CASSVQGGLNTGELFF.

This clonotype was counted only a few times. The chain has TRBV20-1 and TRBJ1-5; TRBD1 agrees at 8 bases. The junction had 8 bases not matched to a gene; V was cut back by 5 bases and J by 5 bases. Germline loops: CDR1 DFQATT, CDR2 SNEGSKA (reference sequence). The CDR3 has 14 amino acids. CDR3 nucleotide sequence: TGCAGTGCTGGGCAGGGGGCGCGGGATCAGCCCCAGCATTTT. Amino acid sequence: CSAGQGARDQPQHF.

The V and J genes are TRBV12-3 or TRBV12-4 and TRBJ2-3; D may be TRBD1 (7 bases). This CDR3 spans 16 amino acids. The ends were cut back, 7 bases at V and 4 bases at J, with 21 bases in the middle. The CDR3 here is CASNLRFRGAADTQYF. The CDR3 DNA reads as TGTGCCAGCAACCTGAGATTCAGGGGGGCTGCAGATACGCAGTATTTT.

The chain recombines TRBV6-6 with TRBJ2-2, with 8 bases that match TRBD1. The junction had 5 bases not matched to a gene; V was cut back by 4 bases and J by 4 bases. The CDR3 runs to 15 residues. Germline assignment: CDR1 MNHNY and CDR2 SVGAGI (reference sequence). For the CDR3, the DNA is TGTGCCAGCAGTTCGACAGGGGTTGGCACCGGGGAGCTGTTTTTT. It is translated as CASSSTGVGTGELFF.

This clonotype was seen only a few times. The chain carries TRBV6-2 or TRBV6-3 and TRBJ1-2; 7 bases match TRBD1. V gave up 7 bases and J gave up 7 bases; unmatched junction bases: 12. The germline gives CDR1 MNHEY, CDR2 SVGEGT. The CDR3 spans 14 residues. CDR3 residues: CASTAGDRRSGYTF. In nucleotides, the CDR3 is TGTGCCAGCACCGCGGGGGACAGAAGAAGTGGCTACACCTTC.

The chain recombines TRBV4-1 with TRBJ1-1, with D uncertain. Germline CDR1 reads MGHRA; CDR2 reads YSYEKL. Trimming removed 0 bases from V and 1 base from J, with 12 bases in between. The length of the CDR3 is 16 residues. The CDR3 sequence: CASSQEVATRNTEAFF. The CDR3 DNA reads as TGCGCCAGCAGCCAAGAAGTGGCCACCCGGAACACTGAAGCTTTCTTT.

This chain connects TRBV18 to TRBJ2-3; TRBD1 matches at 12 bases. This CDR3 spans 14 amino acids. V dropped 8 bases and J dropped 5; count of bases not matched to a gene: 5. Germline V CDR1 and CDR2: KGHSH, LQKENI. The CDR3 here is CASLGQGAVDTQYF. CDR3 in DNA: TGTGCCAGCCTGGGACAGGGGGCCGTAGATACGCAGTATTTT. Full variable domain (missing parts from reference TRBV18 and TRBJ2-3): NAGVMQNPRHLVRRRGQEARLRCSPMKGHSHVYWYRQLPEEGLKFMVYLQKENIIDESGMPKERFSAEFPKEGPSILRIQQVVRGDSAAYFCASLGQGAVDTQYFGPGTRLTVL.

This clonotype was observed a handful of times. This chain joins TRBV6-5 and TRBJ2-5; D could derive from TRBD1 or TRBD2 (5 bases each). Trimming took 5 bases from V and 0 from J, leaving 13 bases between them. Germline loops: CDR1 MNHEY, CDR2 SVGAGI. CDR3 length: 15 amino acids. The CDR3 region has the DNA TGTGCCAGCAGTCCCTGGGGGACCTACCAAGAGACCCAGTACTTC. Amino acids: CASSPWGTYQETQYF.

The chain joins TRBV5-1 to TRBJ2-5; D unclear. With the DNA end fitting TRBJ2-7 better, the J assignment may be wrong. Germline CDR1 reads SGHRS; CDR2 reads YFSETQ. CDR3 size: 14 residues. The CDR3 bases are TGCGCCAGCAGCTTGGTAGGCAGTCTTGACGAGCAGTACTTC. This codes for CASSLVGSLDEQYF.

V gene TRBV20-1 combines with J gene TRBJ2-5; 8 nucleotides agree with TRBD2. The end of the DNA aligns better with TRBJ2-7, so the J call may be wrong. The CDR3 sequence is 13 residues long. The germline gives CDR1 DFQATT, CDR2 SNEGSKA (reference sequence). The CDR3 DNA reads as TGCAGTCCAAAGGGCGGGAGGACCTACGAGCAGTACTTC. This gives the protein CSPKGGRTYEQYF.